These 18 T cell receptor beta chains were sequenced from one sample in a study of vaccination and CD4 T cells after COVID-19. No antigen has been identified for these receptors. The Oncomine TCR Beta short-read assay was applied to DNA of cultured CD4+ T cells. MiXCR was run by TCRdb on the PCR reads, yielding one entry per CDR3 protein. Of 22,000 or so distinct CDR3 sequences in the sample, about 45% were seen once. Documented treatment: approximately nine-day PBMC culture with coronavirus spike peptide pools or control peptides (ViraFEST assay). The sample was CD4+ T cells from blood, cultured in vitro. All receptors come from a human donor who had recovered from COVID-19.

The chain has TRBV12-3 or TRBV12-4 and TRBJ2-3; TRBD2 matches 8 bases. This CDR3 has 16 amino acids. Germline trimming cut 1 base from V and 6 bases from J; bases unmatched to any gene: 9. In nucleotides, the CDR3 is TGTGCCAGCAGTTTAGGGGCGGGGGGCCGACGGGATACGCAGTATTTT. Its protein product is CASSLGAGGRRDTQYF.

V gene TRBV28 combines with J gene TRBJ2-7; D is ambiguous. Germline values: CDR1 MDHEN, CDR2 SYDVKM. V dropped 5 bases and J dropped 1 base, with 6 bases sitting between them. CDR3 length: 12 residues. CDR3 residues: CASSLLSYEQYF. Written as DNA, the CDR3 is TGTGCCAGCAGTCTTCTTTCCTACGAGCAGTACTTC. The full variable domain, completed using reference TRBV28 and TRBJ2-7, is DVKVTQSSRYLVKRTGEKVFLECVQDMDHENMFWYRQDPGLGLRLIYFSYDVKMKEKGDIPEGYSVSREKKERFSLILESASTNQTSMYLCASSLLSYEQYFGPGTRLTVT.

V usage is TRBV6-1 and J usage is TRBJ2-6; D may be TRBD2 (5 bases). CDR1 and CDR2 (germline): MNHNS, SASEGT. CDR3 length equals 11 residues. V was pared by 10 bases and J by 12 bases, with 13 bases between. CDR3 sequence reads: CAKPGKGVLTF. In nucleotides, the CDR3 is TGTGCCAAGCCCGGGAAGGGCGTCCTGACTTTC.

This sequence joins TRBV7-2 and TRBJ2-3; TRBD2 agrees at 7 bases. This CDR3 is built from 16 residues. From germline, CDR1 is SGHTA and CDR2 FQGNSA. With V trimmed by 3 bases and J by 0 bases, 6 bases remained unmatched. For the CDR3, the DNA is TGTGCCAGCAGCTTGGAACTAGCGTCAAGCACAGATACGCAGTATTTT. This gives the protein CASSLELASSTDTQYF.

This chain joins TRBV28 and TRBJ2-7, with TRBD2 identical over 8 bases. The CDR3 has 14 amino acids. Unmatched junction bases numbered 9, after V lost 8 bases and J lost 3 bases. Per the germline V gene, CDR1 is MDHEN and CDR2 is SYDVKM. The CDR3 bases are TGTGCCAGCCCCCCTGCGGGGGGACGCTACGAGCAGTACTTC. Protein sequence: CASPPAGGRYEQYF.

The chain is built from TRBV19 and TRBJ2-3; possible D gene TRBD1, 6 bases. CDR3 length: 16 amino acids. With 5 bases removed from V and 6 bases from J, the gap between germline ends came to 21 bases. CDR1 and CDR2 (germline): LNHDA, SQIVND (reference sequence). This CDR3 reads CASSPYPVGAADTQYF. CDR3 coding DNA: TGTGCCAGTAGTCCCTACCCCGTGGGGGCCGCGGATACGCAGTATTTT.

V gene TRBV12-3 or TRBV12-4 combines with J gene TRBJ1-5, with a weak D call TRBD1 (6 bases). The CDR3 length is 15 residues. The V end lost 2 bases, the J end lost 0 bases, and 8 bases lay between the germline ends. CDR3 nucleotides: TGTGCCAGCAGTTTACAGGGGTATAGCAATCAGCCCCAGCATTTT. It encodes CASSLQGYSNQPQHF.

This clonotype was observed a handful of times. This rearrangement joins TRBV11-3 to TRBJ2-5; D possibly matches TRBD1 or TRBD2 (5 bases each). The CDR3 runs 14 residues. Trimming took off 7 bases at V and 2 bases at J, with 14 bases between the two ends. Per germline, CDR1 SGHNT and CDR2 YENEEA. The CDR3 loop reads CASNPGPTQETQYF. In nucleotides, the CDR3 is TGTGCCAGCAACCCGGGACCTACTCAAGAGACCCAGTACTTC.

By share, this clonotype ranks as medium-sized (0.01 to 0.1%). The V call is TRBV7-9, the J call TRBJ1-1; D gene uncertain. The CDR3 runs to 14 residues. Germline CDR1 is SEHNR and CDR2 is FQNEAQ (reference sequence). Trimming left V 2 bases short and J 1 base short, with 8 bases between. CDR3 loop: CASSLMRGNTEAFF. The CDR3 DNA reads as TGTGCCAGCAGCTTAATGCGTGGGAACACTGAAGCTTTCTTT.

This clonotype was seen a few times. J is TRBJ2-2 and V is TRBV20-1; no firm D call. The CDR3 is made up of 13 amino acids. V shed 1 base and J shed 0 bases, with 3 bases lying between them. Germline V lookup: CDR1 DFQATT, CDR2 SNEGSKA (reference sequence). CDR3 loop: CSARVANTGELFF. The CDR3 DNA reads TGCAGTGCTAGAGTAGCGAACACCGGGGAGCTGTTTTTT.

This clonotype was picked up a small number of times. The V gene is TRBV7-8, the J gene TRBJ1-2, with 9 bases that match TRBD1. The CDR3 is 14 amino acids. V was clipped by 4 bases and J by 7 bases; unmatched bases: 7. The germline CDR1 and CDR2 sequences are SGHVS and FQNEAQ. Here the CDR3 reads CASSSRTGDRGYTF. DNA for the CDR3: TGTGCCAGCAGCTCAAGGACAGGGGACCGTGGCTACACCTTC.

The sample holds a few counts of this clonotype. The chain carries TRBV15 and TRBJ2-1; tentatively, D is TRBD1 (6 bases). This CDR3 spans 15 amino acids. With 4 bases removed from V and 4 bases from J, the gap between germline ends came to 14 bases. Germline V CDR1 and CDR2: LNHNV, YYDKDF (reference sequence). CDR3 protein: CATSKSGEAYNEQFF. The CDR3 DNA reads TGTGCCACCAGCAAATCAGGGGAAGCATACAATGAGCAGTTCTTC.

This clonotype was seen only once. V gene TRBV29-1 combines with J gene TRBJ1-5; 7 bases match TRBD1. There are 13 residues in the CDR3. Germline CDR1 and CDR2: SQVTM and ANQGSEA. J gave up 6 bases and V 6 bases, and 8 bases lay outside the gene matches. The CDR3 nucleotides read TGCAGCGTGGAGACAGGGAAGGGTCAGCCCCAGCATTTT. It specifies CSVETGKGQPQHF.

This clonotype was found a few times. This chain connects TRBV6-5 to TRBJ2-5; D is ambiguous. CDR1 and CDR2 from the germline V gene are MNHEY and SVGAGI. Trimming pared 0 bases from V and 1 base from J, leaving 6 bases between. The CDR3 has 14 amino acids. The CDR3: CASSYSVSQETQYF. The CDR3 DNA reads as TGTGCCAGCAGTTACTCGGTGTCCCAAGAGACCCAGTACTTC.

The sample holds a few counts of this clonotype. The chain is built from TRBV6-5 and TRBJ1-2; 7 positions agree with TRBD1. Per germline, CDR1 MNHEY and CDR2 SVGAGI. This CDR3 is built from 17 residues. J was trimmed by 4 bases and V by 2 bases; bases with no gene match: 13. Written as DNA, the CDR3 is TGTGCCAGCAGTTACCAGAGCGGCAGGGGGACTTTCTATGGCTACACCTTC. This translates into CASSYQSGRGTFYGYTF.

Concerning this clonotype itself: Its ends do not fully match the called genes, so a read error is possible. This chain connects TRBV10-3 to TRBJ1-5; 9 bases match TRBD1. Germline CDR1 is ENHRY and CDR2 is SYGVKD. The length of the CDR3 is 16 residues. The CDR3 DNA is TGTGCCATCAGTGAGGGGACAGGGAGTGTCAATCAGCCCCGGCATTTT. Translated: CAISEGTGSVNQPRHF.

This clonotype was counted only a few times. The chain's CDR3 is CASSLRLAGGPTYF. The CDR3 DNA follows: TGTGCCAGCAGCTTACGACTAGCGGGGGGACCCACGTACTTC. This chain links TRBV7-8 with TRBJ2-7; TRBD2 agrees at 13 bases. The germline V gene has CDR1 SGHVS and CDR2 FQNEAQ. The CDR3 loop spans 14 amino acids. With V trimmed by 2 bases and J by 12 bases, 7 bases remained unmatched.

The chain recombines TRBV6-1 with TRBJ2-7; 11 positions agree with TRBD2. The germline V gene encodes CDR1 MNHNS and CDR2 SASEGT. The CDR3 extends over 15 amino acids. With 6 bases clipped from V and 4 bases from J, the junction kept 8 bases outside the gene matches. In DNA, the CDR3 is TGTGCCAGCAGCGAATGGAGACTAGCGGGATACGAGCAGTACTTC. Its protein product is CASSEWRLAGYEQYF.